The 30 T cell receptor beta chains presented below share a single source sample, sequenced in a study of beta chain features in type 1 diabetes (dated by TCRdb to between 2018 and 2020). The method behind the library was the immunoSEQ multiplex PCR assay. All of the isolated RNA was reverse transcribed with the High Capacity cDNA Reverse Transcription Kit, so expressed TCRB transcripts were sequenced. TCRdb holds this immuneACCESS table with in-frame rearrangements only. Some clones are missing; in checked studies, unresolved V genes explain under half, and the rest has no known cause. This sample comprises approximately 170,000 clones, 7.5% to 9.5% of them detected only once. About 2.1% of the sample comes from the top ten. The sample taken for sequencing was central memory CD4+ T cells from blood. All receptors come from a woman in her late teens or twenties in good health.

This clone was observed a few times. V usage is TRBV27 and J usage is TRBJ1-5; D not certain. V was cut by 2 bases and J by 0 bases, with 17 bases left in between. The germline V gene has CDR1 MNHEY and CDR2 SMNVEV (reference sequence). This CDR3 has 18 residues. The CDR3 DNA reads TGTGCCAGCAGTTTACGGGGTACGGTCAATCTTAGCAATCAGCCCCAGCATTTT. It translates to CASSLRGTVNLSNQPQHF.

Note on this clone: The sample has other DNA sequences that encode this CDR3 too. The chain recombines TRBV18 with TRBJ2-5; 10 bases align to TRBD1. The CDR3 loop spans 14 amino acids. V was clipped by 2 bases and J by 5 bases; unmatched bases: 2. Germline CDR1 reads KGHSH; CDR2 reads LQKENI. The CDR3 nucleotides read TGTGCCAGCTCACCAGGGACAGGGGAGGAGACCCAGTACTTC. The encoded protein is CASSPGTGEETQYF.

Written as DNA, the CDR3 is TGTGCCAGCAGAACCCTACAGGGGGGGGGTTCTACCTATGGCTACACCTTC. As protein: CASRTLQGGGSTYGYTF. The chain carries TRBV27 and TRBJ1-2, with 8 bases fitting TRBD1. The germline V gene has CDR1 MNHEY and CDR2 SMNVEV (reference sequence). Trimming removed 6 bases from V and 4 bases from J; junction bases left unmatched: 16. The CDR3 loop spans 17 amino acids.

This clone was detected only a few times. This chain links TRBV7-9 with TRBJ2-2, with D possibly TRBD2 on 6 matching bases. V was shortened by 5 bases and J by 3 bases, with 16 bases between the two germline ends. Germline lookup yields CDR1 SEHNR and CDR2 FQNEAQ (reference sequence). The CDR3 consists of 16 residues. The CDR3 nucleotides read TGTGCCAGCAGCATCCGAGGAGGGCCGGACACCGGGGAGCTGTTTTTT. It specifies CASSIRGGPDTGELFF.

This clone has a handful of counts. This rearrangement joins TRBV30 to TRBJ2-5, with D possibly being TRBD1 (6 bases). Germline values: CDR1 GTSNPN, CDR2 SVGIG (reference sequence). Between the trimmed V and J ends, which lost 5 bases and 5 bases, there was a span of 21 bases. This CDR3 is 15 amino acids long. CDR3 sequence reads: CAWGRRGRGGETQYF. Here the CDR3 DNA reads TGTGCCTGGGGCCGACGGGGCAGGGGTGGTGAGACCCAGTACTTC.

The table lists this clone with a few counts. The chain couples TRBV30 to TRBJ1-1; 8 bases agree with TRBD1. After removal of 4 bases from V and 11 bases from J, the junction contained 9 bases not matched to a gene. Germline V gene sequence: CDR1 GTSNPN, CDR2 SVGIG (reference sequence). CDR3 length: 12 amino acids. The CDR3 is CAWTGQGLRAFF. The CDR3 coding sequence is TGTGCCTGGACAGGACAGGGCCTAAGGGCTTTCTTT.

The chain carries TRBV11-2 and TRBJ1-1; D call uncertain. This CDR3 comprises 13 residues. Per germline, CDR1 SGHAT and CDR2 FQNNGV. Trimming cost V 4 bases and J 1 base, with 7 bases left between them. Here the CDR3 DNA reads TGTGCCAGCAGCTCCGGGGAGAACACTGAAGCTTTCTTT. Translated: CASSSGENTEAFF.

This clone was seen only a few times. This CDR3 reads CASTDVKGPKGGQFF. In DNA form, the CDR3 reads TGCGCCAGCACCGATGTTAAAGGTCCGAAAGGAGGGCAGTTCTTC. The V gene is TRBV5-1, the J gene TRBJ2-1; D is perhaps TRBD2 (5 bases). The CDR3 length is 15 residues. Germline V gene lookup returns CDR1 SGHRS and CDR2 YFSETQ. V was cut by 6 bases and J by 12 bases, with 25 bases left in between.

This clone was seen only a few times. This chain links TRBV7-9 with TRBJ2-7; no clear D gene. CDR3 length: 13 amino acids. The V end lost 4 bases, the J end lost 13 bases, and 20 bases lay between the germline ends. The germline CDR1 and CDR2 sequences are SEHNR and FQNEAQ (reference sequence). The CDR3 region is CASSSPDSTLYYF. The DNA of the CDR3 is TGTGCCAGCAGCTCTCCTGACTCCACGCTTTATTACTTC.

This clone was seen more than once but under ten times. The chain employs TRBV4-1 and TRBJ2-3; D possibly corresponds to TRBD2 (5 bases). The V and J ends lost 0 bases and 8 bases respectively, with 21 bases between them. The CDR3 runs to 17 residues. Germline CDR1 is MGHRA and CDR2 is YSYEKL. DNA of the CDR3: TGCGCCAGCAGCCAAGATCGAACGGCGGGCGAGCCGGGTACGCAGTATTTT. This codes for CASSQDRTAGEPGTQYF.

The CDR3 region is CASRDGRGFYGYTF. The CDR3 region has the DNA TGTGCCAGCAGGGATGGACGGGGATTCTATGGCTACACCTTC. The chain employs TRBV6-1 and TRBJ1-2; D is ambiguous. Trimming pared 6 bases from V and 4 bases from J, leaving 15 bases between. Germline CDR1 reads MNHNS; CDR2 reads SASEGT. This CDR3 is built from 14 residues.

The J gene is TRBJ2-7, the V gene TRBV27, with TRBD1 matching 12 bases. This CDR3 contains 15 residues. Losses at the gene ends were 6 bases for V and 5 bases for J; bases not matched to a gene: 8. Germline assignment: CDR1 MNHEY and CDR2 SMNVEV (reference sequence). The CDR3 nucleotides read TGTGCCAGCAGGCCGGGACAGGGGGCAAGCAACGAGCAGTACTTC. This codes for CASRPGQGASNEQYF.

This clone turned up a few times. The chain links TRBV30 to TRBJ2-6, with D uncertain. The CDR3 is 14 residues long. Germline V CDR1 and CDR2: GTSNPN, SVGIG (reference sequence). Trimming pared 3 bases from V and 2 bases from J, leaving 8 bases between. For the CDR3, the DNA is TGTGCCTGGAGCATCTATACTGGGGCCAACGTCCTGACTTTC. Encoded protein: CAWSIYTGANVLTF.

For this clone: Other DNA sequences from this sample encode an identical CDR3 as well. The genes are TRBV2 and TRBJ2-3; no clear D gene. V lost 4 bases and J lost 4, with 3 bases in between. CDR1 and CDR2 from the germline V gene are SNHLY and FYNNEI. The CDR3 spans 11 residues. In DNA form, the CDR3 reads TGTGCCAGCAGTGCTGCAGATACGCAGTATTTT. Encoded protein: CASSAADTQYF.

This clone was observed a handful of times. The rearrangement uses TRBV11-3 and TRBJ1-3, with a tentative D call TRBD1 (6 bases). The CDR3 totals 13 residues. In germline, CDR1 is SGHNT, CDR2 YENEEA. Trimming cost V 5 bases and J 15 bases, with 20 bases left between them. The CDR3 DNA reads TGTGCCAGCAGCGCAGGGGCGGAGGCGACGAAATATTTT. Protein: CASSAGAEATKYF.

This clone came up a few times. The chain links TRBV5-1 to TRBJ2-5; TRBD2 matches 7 bases. Germline V lookup: CDR1 SGHRS, CDR2 YFSETQ. The CDR3 is 18 residues long. Trimming removed 0 bases from V and 1 base from J; junction bases left unmatched: 12. CDR3 amino acids: CASSLGEGPPGGQETQYF. As DNA, the CDR3 is TGCGCCAGCAGCTTGGGGGAAGGTCCTCCGGGAGGCCAAGAGACCCAGTACTTC.

This clone came up a few times. This chain joins TRBV23-1 and TRBJ2-1; possible D gene TRBD1, 6 bases. TRBV23-1 is treated as an ORF (open reading frame) with a function not yet certain. Trimming took off 4 bases at V and 0 bases at J, with 13 bases between the two ends. The CDR3 extends over 16 amino acids. DNA of the CDR3: TGCGCCAGCAGTCGCGCGACAGGAAACTCCTACAATGAGCAGTTCTTC. Translated, it gives CASSRATGNSYNEQFF.

CDR3: CASSPGSGGTDEQFF. The CDR3 DNA is TGTGCCAGCTCACCGGGTAGCGGGGGGACCGATGAGCAGTTCTTC. V is TRBV18 and J is TRBJ2-1; TRBD2 matches 10 bases. The CDR3 contains 15 residues. CDR1 and CDR2 from the germline V gene are KGHSH and LQKENI. The ends lost 3 bases at V and 8 bases at J; junction bases unmatched: 7.

The chain's CDR3 is CASRGGLAHQETQYF. The CDR3 nucleotides are TGTGCCAGCCGGGGTGGGCTAGCGCATCAAGAGACCCAGTACTTC. This sequence joins TRBV6-1 and TRBJ2-5, with TRBD2 as a possible D gene (6 bases). CDR1 is MNHNS and CDR2 is SASEGT in the germline V gene. Trimming cost V 8 bases and J 2 bases, with 18 bases left between them. This CDR3 spans 15 amino acids.

This chain uses TRBV30 with TRBJ2-7; D unresolved. The CDR3 covers 13 residues. CDR1 is GTSNPN and CDR2 is SVGIG in the germline V gene (reference sequence). The V gene lost 4 bases and the J gene lost 3 bases, with 13 bases spanning the gap. The CDR3 coding sequence is TGTGCCTGGAAGGAAGTCGGGTACTACGAGCAGTACTTC. As protein: CAWKEVGYYEQYF.

The chain couples TRBV29-1 to TRBJ1-2, with TRBD1 as a possible D gene (5 bases). The germline V gene encodes CDR1 SQVTM and CDR2 ANQGSEA. Trimming took off 3 bases at V and 4 bases at J, with 18 bases between the two ends. This CDR3 comprises 15 residues. CDR3 coding DNA: TGCAGCGTTGACACGGGAGGCGGGACTCCCTATGGCTACACCTTC. This gives the protein CSVDTGGGTPYGYTF. Based on the CDR3 plus reference TRBV29-1 and TRBJ1-2, the full variable domain is SAVISQKPSRDICQRGTSLTIQCQVDSQVTMMFWYRQQPGQSLTLIATANQGSEATYESGFVIDKFPISRPNLTFSTLTVSNMSPEDSSIYLCSVDTGGGTPYGYTFGSGTRLTVV.

CDR3 nucleotides: TGTGCCAGCAGCGCTGCCGGGACAGGGGGTAGCAATGAGCAGTTCTTC. This translates into CASSAAGTGGSNEQFF. The chain uses TRBV11-2 and TRBJ2-1, with 11 bases fitting TRBD1. Germline loops: CDR1 SGHAT, CDR2 FQNNGV. The CDR3 is made up of 16 amino acids. The V and J ends lost 5 bases and 6 bases, in that order; junction bases with no gene match: 9.

This clone was seen ten or more times. The chain uses TRBV25-1 and TRBJ1-5; D is ambiguous. Between the trimmed V and J ends, which lost 2 bases and 2 bases, there was a span of 4 bases. The CDR3 is 13 amino acids. Germline CDR1 and CDR2: MGHDK and SYGVNS. The CDR3 protein is CASSELGNQPQHF. Here the CDR3 DNA reads TGTGCCAGCAGTGAACTAGGCAATCAGCCCCAGCATTTT.

The chain combines TRBV12-5 with TRBJ2-1, with 9 bases lining up with TRBD2. J lost 8 bases, V lost 3 bases, and 14 bases had no gene match. Germline CDR1 reads LGHNT; CDR2 reads FRNRAP. This CDR3 contains 17 residues. CDR3 coding DNA: TGTGCTAGTGGTTTATCTTCTCTGGGCGGGGGGGCGGATGAGCAGTTCTTC. Translating it yields CASGLSSLGGGADEQFF.

The V call is TRBV19, the J call TRBJ1-5, with TRBD1 matching 7 bases. CDR1 and CDR2 (germline): LNHDA, SQIVND (reference sequence). The length of the CDR3 is 13 residues. V was pared by 5 bases and J by 5 bases, with 3 bases of the junction left unmatched. DNA of the CDR3: TGTGCCAGTAGTGGGACAGTATATCAGCCCCAGCATTTT. This sequence encodes CASSGTVYQPQHF.

This rearrangement joins TRBV10-3 to TRBJ2-1; 9 positions match TRBD2. This CDR3 comprises 13 residues. Germline V gene sequence: CDR1 ENHRY, CDR2 SYGVKD. V dropped 8 bases and J dropped 7; count of bases not matched to a gene: 6. CDR3 residues: CAIGAGGRNEQFF. Written as DNA, the CDR3 is TGTGCCATCGGGGCGGGAGGGAGGAATGAGCAGTTCTTC.

V usage is TRBV2 and J usage is TRBJ1-1; 7 nucleotides align to TRBD1. Germline V gene sequence: CDR1 SNHLY, CDR2 FYNNEI. The V gene end was trimmed by 7 bases and the J gene end by 1 base; junction bases not matched to a gene: 6. This CDR3 has 14 amino acids. CDR3 DNA: TGTGCCAGCACCACAGGGGACGGGAACACTGAAGCTTTCTTT. Amino acids: CASTTGDGNTEAFF.

The chain couples TRBV11-1 to TRBJ2-1, with no clear D. Germline lookup yields CDR1 SGHAT and CDR2 FQDESV (reference sequence). Deletions cut 4 bases from V and 3 bases from J, with 7 bases between. The CDR3 covers 13 residues. CDR3 sequence: CASSSLLYNEQFF. CDR3 coding DNA: TGTGCCAGCAGCTCCCTCCTCTACAATGAGCAGTTCTTC.

This clone appeared a few times. The V and J genes are TRBV9 and TRBJ2-5; 11 positions match TRBD1. Germline CDR1 reads SGDLS; CDR2 reads YYNGEE. Losses at the gene ends were 3 bases for V and 10 bases for J; bases not matched to a gene: 8. The CDR3 has 14 residues. Here the CDR3 DNA reads TGTGCCAGCAGCGCGGGACAGGGGGTGGAGGACCAGTACTTC. Translation: CASSAGQGVEDQYF.

This sequence joins TRBV30 and TRBJ1-3; D is unresolved. CDR3 length equals 13 residues. V lost 0 bases to trimming and J lost 4 bases, with 7 bases between them. In germline, CDR1 is GTSNPN, CDR2 SVGIG (reference sequence). The CDR3 nucleotides are TGTGCCTGGAGTGTAAATCTGGGAAACACCATATATTTT. Its translation is CAWSVNLGNTIYF.